A selection of T cell receptor beta chains follows, all from one sample in a study of blood T cells in healthy people across ages. MiXCR, run by TCRdb on the 5' RACE reads, gives a single entry per CDR3 protein. The table includes around 800,000 distinct CDR3 sequences, 20% to 30% detected once. These data also featured in a second study, about T cells of mothers and their children.

The sequenced sample was blood. These receptors came from a boy between 10 and 17 years old in good health. CDR3s include the opening cysteine and the closing phenylalanine or tryptophan. D genes are given only for firm matches. The size field is filled for only some rows; it gives once, few, many or a size class.

cdr3_aa: CSASRGRGDEKLFF
cdr3_nt: TGCAGTGCTTCCCGGGGGAGAGGGGATGAAAAACTGTTTTTT
v_call: TRBV20-1
d_call: -
clone_size: few
cdr3_length: 14
j_call: TRBJ1-4

cdr3_aa: CASSQGAVIDSPLHF
cdr3_nt: TGCGCCAGCAGCCAAGGGGCCGTCATCGATTCACCCCTCCACTTT
v_call: TRBV4-1
d_call: -
clone_size: few
cdr3_length: 15
j_call: TRBJ1-6

cdr3_aa: CSARTGSTEKLFF
cdr3_nt: TGCAGTGCTAGGACAGGGTCGACCGAAAAACTGTTTTTT
v_call: TRBV20-1
d_call: TRBD1
clone_size: -
cdr3_length: 13
j_call: TRBJ1-4

cdr3_aa: CASMTTAVQETQYF
cdr3_nt: TGTGCCAGCATGACGACGGCGGTGCAAGAGACCCAGTACTTC
v_call: TRBV25-1
d_call: -
clone_size: few
cdr3_length: 14
j_call: TRBJ2-5

cdr3_aa: CATSGGISTDTQYF
cdr3_nt: TGTGCCACCAGCGGGGGGATTAGCACAGATACGCAGTATTTT
v_call: TRBV6-1
d_call: TRBD2
clone_size: few
cdr3_length: 14
j_call: TRBJ2-3

cdr3_aa: CASSPAPDRGAQGYTF
cdr3_nt: TGCGCCAGCAGCCCAGCGCCGGACAGGGGGGCGCAGGGCTACACCTTC
v_call: TRBV5-1
d_call: TRBD1
clone_size: few
cdr3_length: 16
j_call: TRBJ1-2

cdr3_aa: CASSSGQPLETQYF
cdr3_nt: TGCGCCAGCAGCTCGGGACAGCCCTTGGAGACCCAGTACTTC
v_call: TRBV5-1
d_call: TRBD1
clone_size: few
cdr3_length: 14
j_call: TRBJ2-5

cdr3_aa: CASSQAGASQETQYF
cdr3_nt: TGTGCCAGCAGCCAAGCAGGGGCTAGCCAAGAGACCCAGTACTTC
v_call: TRBV3-1
d_call: -
clone_size: few
cdr3_length: 15
j_call: TRBJ2-5

cdr3_aa: CASRAGTGGNVDEKLFF
cdr3_nt: TGCGCCAGCAGGGCCGGGACAGGGGGTAACGTTGATGAAAAACTGTTTTTT
v_call: TRBV5-1
d_call: TRBD1
clone_size: few
cdr3_length: 17
j_call: TRBJ1-4

cdr3_aa: CASSQDLRRYNEQFF
cdr3_nt: TGTGCCAGCAGCCAAGATTTACGGAGGTACAATGAGCAGTTCTTC
v_call: TRBV3-1
d_call: -
clone_size: -
cdr3_length: 15
j_call: TRBJ2-1

cdr3_aa: CSVPMTGWYGYTF
cdr3_nt: TGCAGCGTTCCGATGACAGGGTGGTATGGCTACACCTTC
v_call: TRBV29-1
d_call: TRBD1
clone_size: few
cdr3_length: 13
j_call: TRBJ1-2

cdr3_aa: CATTPGLAGARSYEQYF
cdr3_nt: TGTGCCACGACTCCGGGACTAGCGGGGGCCCGCTCCTACGAGCAGTACTTC
v_call: TRBV10-3
d_call: TRBD2
clone_size: -
cdr3_length: 17
j_call: TRBJ2-7

cdr3_aa: CAWRASFDSYNEQFF
cdr3_nt: TGTGCCTGGCGGGCCTCCTTTGACTCCTACAATGAGCAGTTCTTC
v_call: TRBV30
d_call: -
clone_size: few
cdr3_length: 15
j_call: TRBJ2-1

cdr3_aa: CSVDEQGLAKNIQYF
cdr3_nt: TGCAGCGTTGACGAACAGGGGCTAGCCAAAAACATTCAGTACTTC
v_call: TRBV29-1
d_call: TRBD1
clone_size: few
cdr3_length: 15
j_call: TRBJ2-4

cdr3_aa: CASSSSGGGSYEQYF
cdr3_nt: TGTGCCAGCAGTTCCAGCGGGGGGGGATCCTACGAGCAGTACTTC
v_call: TRBV28
d_call: TRBD2
clone_size: few
cdr3_length: 15
j_call: TRBJ2-7

cdr3_aa: CASSSRPWGLDSVRRAYEQYF
cdr3_nt: TGTGCCAGCAGCTCTCGCCCATGGGGGTTAGACAGTGTTAGGCGAGCCTACGAGCAGTACTTC
v_call: TRBV7-8
d_call: -
clone_size: -
cdr3_length: 21
j_call: TRBJ2-7

cdr3_aa: CASSLVVGSETQYF
cdr3_nt: TGTGCCAGCAGTTTAGTTGTGGGCTCAGAGACCCAGTACTTC
v_call: TRBV12-3/TRBV12-4
d_call: -
clone_size: few
cdr3_length: 14
j_call: TRBJ2-5

cdr3_aa: CASSYRETEAFF
cdr3_nt: TGTGCCAGCAGTTACAGGGAGACTGAAGCTTTCTTT
v_call: TRBV6-6
d_call: -
clone_size: few
cdr3_length: 12
j_call: TRBJ1-1

cdr3_aa: CSASPPGGNQPQHF
cdr3_nt: TGCAGTGCTAGCCCCCCTGGGGGCAATCAGCCCCAGCATTTT
v_call: TRBV20-1
d_call: -
clone_size: -
cdr3_length: 14
j_call: TRBJ1-5

cdr3_aa: CASSRTGYGGYTF
cdr3_nt: TGTGCCAGCAGCCGTACGGGCTATGGGGGCTACACCTTC
v_call: TRBV12-3/TRBV12-4
d_call: -
clone_size: -
cdr3_length: 13
j_call: TRBJ1-2

cdr3_aa: CASRLDRGIMNTEAFF
cdr3_nt: TGCGCCAGCAGATTGGACAGGGGCATCATGAACACTGAAGCTTTCTTT
v_call: TRBV5-1
d_call: TRBD1
clone_size: -
cdr3_length: 16
j_call: TRBJ1-1

cdr3_aa: CASSQGSNTEAFF
cdr3_nt: TGTGCCAGCAGCCAAGGTTCGAACACTGAAGCTTTCTTT
v_call: TRBV3-1
d_call: -
clone_size: many
cdr3_length: 13
j_call: TRBJ1-1

cdr3_aa: CSVRNGLAGGGTKNIQYF
cdr3_nt: TGCAGCGTACGGAACGGACTAGCGGGAGGTGGGACCAAAAACATTCAGTACTTC
v_call: TRBV29-1
d_call: TRBD2
clone_size: -
cdr3_length: 18
j_call: TRBJ2-4

cdr3_aa: CASSVRVGGNQPQHF
cdr3_nt: TGTGCCAGCAGCGTCAGGGTGGGGGGCAATCAGCCCCAGCATTTT
v_call: TRBV7-2
d_call: -
clone_size: few
cdr3_length: 15
j_call: TRBJ1-5

cdr3_aa: CSARSVGEGTDTQYF
cdr3_nt: TGCAGTGCTAGATCGGTCGGGGAGGGCACAGATACGCAGTATTTT
v_call: TRBV20-1
d_call: -
clone_size: few
cdr3_length: 15
j_call: TRBJ2-3

cdr3_aa: CSVGNREDTQYF
cdr3_nt: TGCAGCGTTGGAAACCGTGAAGATACGCAGTATTTT
v_call: TRBV29-1
d_call: -
clone_size: -
cdr3_length: 12
j_call: TRBJ2-3

cdr3_aa: CASRTTGISQETQYF
cdr3_nt: TGCGCCAGCAGGACAACCGGGATCTCACAAGAGACCCAGTACTTC
v_call: TRBV5-1
d_call: -
clone_size: -
cdr3_length: 15
j_call: TRBJ2-5

cdr3_aa: CASSLVGSKETQYF
cdr3_nt: TGCGCCAGCAGCTTGGTGGGGTCCAAGGAGACCCAGTACTTC
v_call: TRBV5-1
d_call: -
clone_size: -
cdr3_length: 14
j_call: TRBJ2-5

cdr3_aa: CSVEGGTLTGELFF
cdr3_nt: TGCAGCGTTGAAGGGGGGACGCTTACCGGGGAGCTGTTTTTT
v_call: TRBV29-1
d_call: -
clone_size: -
cdr3_length: 14
j_call: TRBJ2-2

cdr3_aa: CASSRNRQETQYF
cdr3_nt: TGTGCCAGCAGCCGAAACAGACAAGAGACCCAGTACTTC
v_call: TRBV3-1
d_call: -
clone_size: few
cdr3_length: 13
j_call: TRBJ2-5

cdr3_aa: CSASWRGAGETQYF
cdr3_nt: TGCAGTGCTAGCTGGCGGGGGGCGGGAGAGACCCAGTACTTC
v_call: TRBV20-1
d_call: TRBD2
clone_size: -
cdr3_length: 14
j_call: TRBJ2-5

cdr3_aa: CATSPGLAGDTQYF
cdr3_nt: TGTGCCACCAGTCCGGGGCTAGCGGGGGATACGCAGTATTTT
v_call: TRBV24-1
d_call: TRBD2
clone_size: few
cdr3_length: 14
j_call: TRBJ2-3

cdr3_aa: CASSLGDYPTDTQYF
cdr3_nt: TGCGCCAGCAGCTTGGGGGACTACCCCACAGATACGCAGTATTTT
v_call: TRBV5-1
d_call: TRBD2
clone_size: -
cdr3_length: 15
j_call: TRBJ2-3

cdr3_aa: CACSRAGELFF
cdr3_nt: TGTGCCTGCAGTAGGGCCGGGGAGCTGTTTTTT
v_call: TRBV30
d_call: -
clone_size: -
cdr3_length: 11
j_call: TRBJ2-2

cdr3_aa: CASSLERGDTEAFF
cdr3_nt: TGCGCCAGCAGCTTGGAGAGAGGGGACACTGAAGCTTTCTTT
v_call: TRBV5-1
d_call: -
clone_size: -
cdr3_length: 14
j_call: TRBJ1-1

cdr3_aa: CASSSSGGEDF
cdr3_nt: TGTGCCAGCAGTTCGTCAGGGGGCGAGGACTTC
v_call: TRBV28
d_call: TRBD1
clone_size: -
cdr3_length: 11
j_call: TRBJ2-7

cdr3_aa: CASRIAYHREQYF
cdr3_nt: TGTGCCAGCAGGATAGCTTATCATCGGGAGCAGTACTTC
v_call: TRBV2
d_call: -
clone_size: few
cdr3_length: 13
j_call: TRBJ2-5

cdr3_aa: CASSLWGKGDEKLFF
cdr3_nt: TGTGCCAGCAGTTTATGGGGGAAAGGGGATGAAAAACTGTTTTTT
v_call: TRBV27
d_call: -
clone_size: -
cdr3_length: 15
j_call: TRBJ1-4

cdr3_aa: CASSFFGTSNSPLHF
cdr3_nt: TGTGCCAGCAGTTTCTTTGGGACATCCAATTCACCCCTCCACTTT
v_call: TRBV27
d_call: -
clone_size: -
cdr3_length: 15
j_call: TRBJ1-6

cdr3_aa: CSARGHADTGELFF
cdr3_nt: TGCAGTGCTAGAGGGCACGCGGACACCGGGGAGCTGTTTTTT
v_call: TRBV20-1
d_call: -
clone_size: few
cdr3_length: 14
j_call: TRBJ2-2

cdr3_aa: CASRLLAGGTNEQFF
cdr3_nt: TGTGCCAGCAGGCTCCTAGCGGGGGGGACCAATGAGCAGTTCTTC
v_call: TRBV2
d_call: TRBD2
clone_size: few
cdr3_length: 15
j_call: TRBJ2-1